This T cell receptor beta chain was sequenced for a study of T cell changes during pregnancy in multiple sclerosis (dated by TCRdb to the late 2010s). About the full investigation: Changes in the T cell repertoire over the course of pregnancy were examined in this study in women with multiple sclerosis.

Comments on this clone: Its antigen remains unidentified. One base away there is no much larger clone; base qualities are not given.

The germline V gene encodes CDR1 SGHKS and CDR2 YYEKEE (reference sequence). There are 13 amino acids in the CDR3, from cysteine to phenylalanine inclusive. Only the CDR3 DNA stays, 39 bases, in frame from base 1. The V end loses 0 bases and the J end loses 7 bases, and a stretch of 10 bases separates them. Library preparation was by the immunoSEQ multiplex PCR assay. TCRdb mirrors the immuneACCESS table, restricted to in-frame sequences. Some clones are absent from its copies; in checked studies, under half trace to an unresolved V gene, and the reason for the others is unknown. The sample data list 60,000 to 75,000 clones, and 93% of these were observed just once. Around 3% of the sample comes from the top ten.

The sequences come from CD8+ T cells from peripheral blood mononuclear cells, collected in the second trimester of pregnancy. Rearrangement joined TRBV5-5 to TRBJ1-2; no D gene can be assigned with confidence. The sequence was obtained from a female donor with multiple sclerosis, enrolled in a pregnancy study. Read as DNA, the sequence is TGTGCCAGCAGCTTGGACGGGATAGGTGGCTACACCTTC. This codes for CASSLDGIGGYTF.